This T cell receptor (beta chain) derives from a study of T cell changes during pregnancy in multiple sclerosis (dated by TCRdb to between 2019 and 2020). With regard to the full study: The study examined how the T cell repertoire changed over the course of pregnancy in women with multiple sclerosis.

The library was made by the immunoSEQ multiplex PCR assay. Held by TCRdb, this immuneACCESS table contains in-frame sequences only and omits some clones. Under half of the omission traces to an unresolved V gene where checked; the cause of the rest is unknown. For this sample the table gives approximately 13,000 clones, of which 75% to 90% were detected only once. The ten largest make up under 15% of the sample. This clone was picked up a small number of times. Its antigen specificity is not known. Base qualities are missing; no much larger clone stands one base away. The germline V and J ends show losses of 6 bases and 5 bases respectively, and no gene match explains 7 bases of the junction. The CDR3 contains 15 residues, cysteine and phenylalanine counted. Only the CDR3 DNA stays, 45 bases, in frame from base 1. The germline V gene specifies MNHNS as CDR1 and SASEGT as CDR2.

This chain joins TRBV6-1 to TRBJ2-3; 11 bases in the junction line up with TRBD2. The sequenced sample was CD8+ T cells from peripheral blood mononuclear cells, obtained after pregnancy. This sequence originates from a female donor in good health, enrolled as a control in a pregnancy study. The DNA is TGTGCCAGCAGCTTACTAGCGGGGGAATTAGATACGCAGTATTTT. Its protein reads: CASSLLAGELDTQYF.